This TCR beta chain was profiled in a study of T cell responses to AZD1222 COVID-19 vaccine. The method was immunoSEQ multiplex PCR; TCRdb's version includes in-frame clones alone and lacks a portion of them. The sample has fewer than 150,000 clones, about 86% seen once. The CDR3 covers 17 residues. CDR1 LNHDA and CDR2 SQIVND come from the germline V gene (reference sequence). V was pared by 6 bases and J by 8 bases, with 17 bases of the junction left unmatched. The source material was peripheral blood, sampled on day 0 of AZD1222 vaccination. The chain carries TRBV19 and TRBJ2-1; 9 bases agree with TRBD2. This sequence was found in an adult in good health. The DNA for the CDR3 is TGTGCCAGTAGCACAAATATAGCGGGGGATTTATTCGATGAGCAGTTCTTC. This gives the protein CASSTNIAGDLFDEQFF.